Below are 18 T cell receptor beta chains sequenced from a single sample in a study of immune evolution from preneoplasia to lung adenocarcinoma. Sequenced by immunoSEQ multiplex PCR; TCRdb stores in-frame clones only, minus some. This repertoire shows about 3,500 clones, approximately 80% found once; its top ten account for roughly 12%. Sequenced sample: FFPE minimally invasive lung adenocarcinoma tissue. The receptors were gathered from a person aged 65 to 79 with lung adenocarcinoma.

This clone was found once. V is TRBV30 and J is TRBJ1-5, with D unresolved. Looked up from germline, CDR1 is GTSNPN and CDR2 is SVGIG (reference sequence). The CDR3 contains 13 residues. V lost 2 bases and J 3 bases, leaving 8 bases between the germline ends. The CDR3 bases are TGTGCCTGGAGTAGCCAGTACAATCAGCCCCAGCATTTT. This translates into CAWSSQYNQPQHF.

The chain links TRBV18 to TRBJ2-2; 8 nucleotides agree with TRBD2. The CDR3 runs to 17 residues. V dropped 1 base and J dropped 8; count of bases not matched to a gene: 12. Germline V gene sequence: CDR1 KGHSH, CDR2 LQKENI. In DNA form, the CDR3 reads TGTGCCAGCTCACCACTATCCCGGGAGGGCCCGGCGGGGGAGCTGTTTTTT. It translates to CASSPLSREGPAGELFF. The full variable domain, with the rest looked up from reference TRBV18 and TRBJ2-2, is NAGVMQNPRHLVRRRGQEARLRCSPMKGHSHVYWYRQLPEEGLKFMVYLQKENIIDESGMPKERFSAEFPKEGPSILRIQQVVRGDSAAYFCASSPLSREGPAGELFFGEGSRLTVL.

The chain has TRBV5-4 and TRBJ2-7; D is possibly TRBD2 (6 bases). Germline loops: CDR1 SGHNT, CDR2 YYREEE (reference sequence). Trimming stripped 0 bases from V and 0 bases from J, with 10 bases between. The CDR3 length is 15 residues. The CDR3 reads CASSLGRDSSYEQYF. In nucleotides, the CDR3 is TGTGCCAGCAGCTTGGGCCGGGACTCCTCCTACGAGCAGTACTTC. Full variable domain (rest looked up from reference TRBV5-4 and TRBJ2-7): ETGVTQSPTHLIKTRGQQVTLRCSSQSGHNTVSWYQQALGQGPQFIFQYYREEENGRGNFPPRFSGLQFPNYSSELNVNALELDDSALYLCASSLGRDSSYEQYFGPGTRLTVT.

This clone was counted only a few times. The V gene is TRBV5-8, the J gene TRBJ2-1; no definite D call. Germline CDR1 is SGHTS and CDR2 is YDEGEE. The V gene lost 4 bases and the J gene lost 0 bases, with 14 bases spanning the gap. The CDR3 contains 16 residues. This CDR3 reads CASSQDSFTSYNEQFF. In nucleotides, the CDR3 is TGTGCCAGCAGCCAAGATTCCTTCACCTCCTACAATGAGCAGTTCTTC. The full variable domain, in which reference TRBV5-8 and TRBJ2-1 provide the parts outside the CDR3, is EAGVTQSPTHLIKTRGQQATLRCSPISGHTSVYWYQQALGLGLQFLLWYDEGEERNRGNFPPRFSGRQFPNYSSELNVNALELEDSALYLCASSQDSFTSYNEQFFGPGTRLTVL.

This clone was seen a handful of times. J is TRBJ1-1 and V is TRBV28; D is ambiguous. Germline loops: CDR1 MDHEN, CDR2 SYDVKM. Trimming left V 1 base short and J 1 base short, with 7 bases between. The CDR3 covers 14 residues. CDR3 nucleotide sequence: TGTGCCAGCAGTTTATTACAGCAGAACACTGAAGCTTTCTTT. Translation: CASSLLQQNTEAFF.

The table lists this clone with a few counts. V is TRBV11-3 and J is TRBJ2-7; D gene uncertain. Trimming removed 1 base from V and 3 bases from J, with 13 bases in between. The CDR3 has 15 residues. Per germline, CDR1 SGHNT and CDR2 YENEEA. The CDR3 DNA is TGTGCCAGCAGCTTAGCTCTAGGCTCAAACTACGAGCAGTACTTC. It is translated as CASSLALGSNYEQYF.

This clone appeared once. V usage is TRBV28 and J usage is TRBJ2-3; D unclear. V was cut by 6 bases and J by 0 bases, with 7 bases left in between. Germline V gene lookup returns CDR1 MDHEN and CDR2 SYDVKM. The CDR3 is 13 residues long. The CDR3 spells CASSYQSTDTQYF. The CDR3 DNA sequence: TGTGCCAGCAGCTATCAGAGCACAGATACGCAGTATTTT.

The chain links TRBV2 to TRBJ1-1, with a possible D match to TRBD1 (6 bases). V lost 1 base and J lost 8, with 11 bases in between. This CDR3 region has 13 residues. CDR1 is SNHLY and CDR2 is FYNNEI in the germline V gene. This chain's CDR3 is CASSEDYRDEAFF. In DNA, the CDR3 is TGTGCCAGCAGTGAAGATTACAGGGACGAAGCTTTCTTT.

The chain's CDR3 is CASSGLENEQYF. The CDR3, as DNA: TGTGCCAGCAGCGGACTCGAAAACGAGCAGTACTTC. V usage is TRBV2 and J usage is TRBJ2-7; the D gene is possibly TRBD2 (5 bases). The V gene lost 6 bases and the J gene lost 5 bases, with 11 bases spanning the gap. The CDR3 is 12 residues long. From germline, CDR1 is SNHLY and CDR2 FYNNEI.

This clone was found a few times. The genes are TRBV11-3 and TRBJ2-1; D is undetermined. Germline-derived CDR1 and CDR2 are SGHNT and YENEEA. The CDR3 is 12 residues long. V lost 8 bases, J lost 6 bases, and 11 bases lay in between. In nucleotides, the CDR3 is TGTGCCAGCCAGTGGCGGCTCAATGAGCAGTTCTTC. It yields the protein CASQWRLNEQFF.

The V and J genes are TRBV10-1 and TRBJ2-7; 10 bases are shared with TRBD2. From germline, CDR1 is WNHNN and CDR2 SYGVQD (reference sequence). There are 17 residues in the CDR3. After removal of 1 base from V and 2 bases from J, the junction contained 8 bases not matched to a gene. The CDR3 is CASSELVAGGPTYEQYF. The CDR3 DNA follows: TGCGCCAGCAGTGAGTTGGTAGCGGGAGGTCCGACCTACGAGCAGTACTTC.

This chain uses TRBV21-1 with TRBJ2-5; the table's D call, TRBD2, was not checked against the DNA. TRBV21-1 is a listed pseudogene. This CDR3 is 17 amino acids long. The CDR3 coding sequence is TGTGCCAGCAGCAAAGCGGTCTTACTAGCGTTCCAAGAGACCCAGTACTTC. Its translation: CASSKAVLLAFQETQYF.

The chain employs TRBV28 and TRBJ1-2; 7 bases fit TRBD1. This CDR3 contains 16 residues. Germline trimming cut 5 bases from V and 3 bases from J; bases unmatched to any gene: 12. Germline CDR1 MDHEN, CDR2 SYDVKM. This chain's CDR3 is CASSLPTGLGYYGYTF. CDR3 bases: TGTGCCAGCAGTCTACCGACAGGGCTAGGGTACTATGGCTACACCTTC.

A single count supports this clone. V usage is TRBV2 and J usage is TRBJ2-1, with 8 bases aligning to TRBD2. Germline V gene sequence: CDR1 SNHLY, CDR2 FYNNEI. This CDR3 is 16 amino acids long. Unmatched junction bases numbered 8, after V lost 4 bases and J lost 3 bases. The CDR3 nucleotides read TGTGCCAGCAGTGCCGGTCGGGCGGGAGGCTACAATGAGCAGTTCTTC. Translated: CASSAGRAGGYNEQFF.

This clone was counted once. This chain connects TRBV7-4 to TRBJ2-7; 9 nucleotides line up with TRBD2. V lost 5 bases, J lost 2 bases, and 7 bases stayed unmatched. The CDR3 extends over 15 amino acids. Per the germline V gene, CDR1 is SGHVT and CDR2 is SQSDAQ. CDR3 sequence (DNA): TGTGCCAGCAGCAGCTACCAGCGGGGGGCCTACGAGCAGTACTTC. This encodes CASSSYQRGAYEQYF.

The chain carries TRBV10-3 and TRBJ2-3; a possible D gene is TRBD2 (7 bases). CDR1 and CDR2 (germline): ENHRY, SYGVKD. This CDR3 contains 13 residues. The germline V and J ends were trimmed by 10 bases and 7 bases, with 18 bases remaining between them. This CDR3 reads CATGGPTTYTQYF. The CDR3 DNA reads TGTGCCACCGGGGGGCCTACGACCTATACGCAGTATTTT.

As DNA, the CDR3 is TGTGCCAGCAGCCCGACTAGCGGGTACTACCAAGAGACCCAGTACTTC. Its translation is CASSPTSGYYQETQYF. The chain uses TRBV7-2 and TRBJ2-5, with 10 bases that match TRBD2. Unmatched junction bases numbered 6, after V lost 5 bases and J lost 0 bases. This CDR3 has 16 amino acids. The germline V gene encodes CDR1 SGHTA and CDR2 FQGNSA.

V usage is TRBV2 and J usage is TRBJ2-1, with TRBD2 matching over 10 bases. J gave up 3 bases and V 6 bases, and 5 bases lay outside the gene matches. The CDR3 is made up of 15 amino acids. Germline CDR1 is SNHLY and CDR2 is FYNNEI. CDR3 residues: CASRRGTSDYNEQFF. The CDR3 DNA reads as TGTGCCAGCAGGCGGGGGACTAGCGACTACAATGAGCAGTTCTTC. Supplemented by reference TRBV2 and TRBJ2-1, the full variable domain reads EPEVTQTPSHQVTQMGQEVILRCVPISNHLYFYWYRQILGQKVEFLVSFYNNEISEKSEIFDDQFSVERPDGSNFTLKIRSTKLEDSAMYFCASRRGTSDYNEQFFGPGTRLTVL.